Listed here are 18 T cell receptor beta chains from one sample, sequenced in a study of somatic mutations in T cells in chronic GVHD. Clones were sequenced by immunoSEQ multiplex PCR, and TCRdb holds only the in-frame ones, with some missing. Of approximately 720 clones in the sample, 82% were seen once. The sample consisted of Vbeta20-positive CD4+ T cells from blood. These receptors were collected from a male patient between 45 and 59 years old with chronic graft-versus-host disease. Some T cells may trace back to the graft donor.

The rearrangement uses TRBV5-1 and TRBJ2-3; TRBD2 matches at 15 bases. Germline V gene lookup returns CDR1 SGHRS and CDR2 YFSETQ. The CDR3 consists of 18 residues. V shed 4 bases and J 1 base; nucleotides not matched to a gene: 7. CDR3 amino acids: CASSRRTSGGAGTDTQYF. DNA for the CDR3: TGCGCCAGCAGCCGACGGACTAGCGGGGGGGCGGGCACAGATACGCAGTATTTT.

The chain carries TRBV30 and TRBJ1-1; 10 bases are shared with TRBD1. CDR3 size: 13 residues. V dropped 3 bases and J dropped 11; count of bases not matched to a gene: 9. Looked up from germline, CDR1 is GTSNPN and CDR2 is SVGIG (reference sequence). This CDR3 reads CAWSGQGDVAAFF. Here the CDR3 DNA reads TGTGCCTGGAGCGGACAGGGGGACGTTGCCGCTTTCTTT. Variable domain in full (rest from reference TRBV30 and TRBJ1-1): SQTIHQWPATLVQPVGSPLSLECTVEGTSNPNLYWYRQAAGRGLQLLFYSVGIGQISSEVPQNLSASRPQDRQFILSSKKLLLSDSGFYLCAWSGQGDVAAFFGQGTRLTVV.

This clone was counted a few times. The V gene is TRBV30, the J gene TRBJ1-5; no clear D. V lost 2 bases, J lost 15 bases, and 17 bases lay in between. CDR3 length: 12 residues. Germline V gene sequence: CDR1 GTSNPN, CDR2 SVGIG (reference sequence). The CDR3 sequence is CAWSPQARVWHF. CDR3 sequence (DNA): TGTGCCTGGAGTCCCCAGGCGAGGGTGTGGCATTTT.

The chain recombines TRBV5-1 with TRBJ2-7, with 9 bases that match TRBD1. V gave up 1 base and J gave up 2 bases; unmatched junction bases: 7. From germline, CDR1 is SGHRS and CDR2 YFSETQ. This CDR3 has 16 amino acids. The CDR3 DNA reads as TGCGCCAGCAGCTTGTCGCGGGACAGGGTTCCCTACGAGCAGTACTTC. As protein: CASSLSRDRVPYEQYF.

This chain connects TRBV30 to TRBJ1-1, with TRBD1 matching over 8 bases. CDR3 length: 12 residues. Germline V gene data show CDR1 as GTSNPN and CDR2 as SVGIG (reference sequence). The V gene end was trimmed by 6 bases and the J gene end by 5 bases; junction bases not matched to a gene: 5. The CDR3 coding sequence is TGTGCCTGTAACAGGGGGGGGACTGAAGCTTTCTTT. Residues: CACNRGGTEAFF.

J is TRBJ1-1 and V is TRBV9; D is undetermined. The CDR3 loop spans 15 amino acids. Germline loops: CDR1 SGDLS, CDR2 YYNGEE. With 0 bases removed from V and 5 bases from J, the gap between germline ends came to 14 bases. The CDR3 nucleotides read TGTGCCAGCAGCGTAGCTAGCAGTGGGAGGACTGAAGCTTTCTTT. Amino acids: CASSVASSGRTEAFF. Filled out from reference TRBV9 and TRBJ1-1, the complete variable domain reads DSGVTQTPKHLITATGQRVTLRCSPRSGDLSVYWYQQSLDQGLQFLIQYYNGEERAKGNILERFSAQQFPDLHSELNLSSLELGDSALYFCASSVASSGRTEAFFGQGTRLTVV.

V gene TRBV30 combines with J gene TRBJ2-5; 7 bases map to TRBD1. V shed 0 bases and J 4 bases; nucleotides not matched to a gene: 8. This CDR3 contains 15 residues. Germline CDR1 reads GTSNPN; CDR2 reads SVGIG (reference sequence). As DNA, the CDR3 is TGTGCCTGGAGTGTGAGAGGGGGCGATGGAGAGACCCAGTACTTC. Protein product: CAWSVRGGDGETQYF. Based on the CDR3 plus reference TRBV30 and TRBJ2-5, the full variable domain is SQTIHQWPATLVQPVGSPLSLECTVEGTSNPNLYWYRQAAGRGLQLLFYSVGIGQISSEVPQNLSASRPQDRQFILSSKKLLLSDSGFYLCAWSVRGGDGETQYFGPGTRLLVL.

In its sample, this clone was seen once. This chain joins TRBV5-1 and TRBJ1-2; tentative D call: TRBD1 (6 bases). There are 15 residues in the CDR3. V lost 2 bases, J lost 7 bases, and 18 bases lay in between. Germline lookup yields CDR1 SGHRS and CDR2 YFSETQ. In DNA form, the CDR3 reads TGCGCCAGCAGCTTCTCAGGGGTTCGGGTTGGTGGCTACACCTTC. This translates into CASSFSGVRVGGYTF.

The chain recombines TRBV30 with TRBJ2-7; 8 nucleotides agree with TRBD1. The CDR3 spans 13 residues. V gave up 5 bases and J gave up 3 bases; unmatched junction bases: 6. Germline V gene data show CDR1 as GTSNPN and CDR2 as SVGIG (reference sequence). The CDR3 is CAWAGTGGYEQYF. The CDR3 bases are TGTGCCTGGGCCGGGACAGGAGGCTACGAGCAGTACTTC.

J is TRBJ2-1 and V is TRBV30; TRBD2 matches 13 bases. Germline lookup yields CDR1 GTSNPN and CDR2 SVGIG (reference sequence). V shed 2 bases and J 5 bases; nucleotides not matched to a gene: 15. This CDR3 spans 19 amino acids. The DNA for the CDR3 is TGTGCCTGGAGTTATACGCCCGGACTAGCGGGGGTCAGCGACAATGAGCAGTTCTTC. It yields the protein CAWSYTPGLAGVSDNEQFF.

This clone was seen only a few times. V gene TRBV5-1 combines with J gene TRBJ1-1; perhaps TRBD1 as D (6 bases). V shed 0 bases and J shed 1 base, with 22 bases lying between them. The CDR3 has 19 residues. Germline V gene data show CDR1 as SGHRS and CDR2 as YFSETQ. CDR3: CASSLEGTRRRSANTEAFF. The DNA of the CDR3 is TGCGCCAGCAGCTTGGAGGGGACACGTCGTCGAAGTGCGAACACTGAAGCTTTCTTT.

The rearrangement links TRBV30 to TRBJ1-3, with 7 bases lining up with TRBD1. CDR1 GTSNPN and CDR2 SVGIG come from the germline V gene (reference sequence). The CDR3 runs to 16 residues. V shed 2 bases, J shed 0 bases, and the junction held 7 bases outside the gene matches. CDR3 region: CAWSPWDSYSGNTIYF. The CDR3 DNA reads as TGTGCCTGGAGTCCCTGGGACAGCTACTCTGGAAACACCATATATTTT.

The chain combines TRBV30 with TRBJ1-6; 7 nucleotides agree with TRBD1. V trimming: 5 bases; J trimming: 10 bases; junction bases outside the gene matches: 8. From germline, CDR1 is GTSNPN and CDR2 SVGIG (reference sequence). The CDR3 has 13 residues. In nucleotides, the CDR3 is TGTGCCTGGGAGGGACAGCCTGGGTCACCCCTCCACTTT. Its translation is CAWEGQPGSPLHF.

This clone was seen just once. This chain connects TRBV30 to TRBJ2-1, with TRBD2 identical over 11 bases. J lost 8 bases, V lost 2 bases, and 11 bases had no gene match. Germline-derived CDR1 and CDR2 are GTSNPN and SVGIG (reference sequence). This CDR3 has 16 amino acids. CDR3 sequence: CAWSIGSGRAGDEQFF. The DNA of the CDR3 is TGTGCCTGGAGTATCGGTAGCGGGAGGGCCGGCGATGAGCAGTTCTTC.

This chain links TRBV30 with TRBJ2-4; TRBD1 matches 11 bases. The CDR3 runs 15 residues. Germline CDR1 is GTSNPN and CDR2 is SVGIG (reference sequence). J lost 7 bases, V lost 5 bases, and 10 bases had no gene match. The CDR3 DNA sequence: TGTGCCTGGGGGACAGGGGGGTCTACAACTAACATTCAGTACTTC. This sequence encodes CAWGTGGSTTNIQYF.

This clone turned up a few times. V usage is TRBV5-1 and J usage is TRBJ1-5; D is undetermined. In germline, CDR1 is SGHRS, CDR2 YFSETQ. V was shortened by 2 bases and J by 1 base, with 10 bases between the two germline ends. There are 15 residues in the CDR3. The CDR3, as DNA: TGCGCCAGCAGCTTAGTAGGCGGGAGCAATCAGCCCCAGCATTTT. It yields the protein CASSLVGGSNQPQHF. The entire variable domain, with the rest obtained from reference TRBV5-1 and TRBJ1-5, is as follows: KAGVTQTPRYLIKTRGQQVTLSCSPISGHRSVSWYQQTPGQGLQFLFEYFSETQRNKGNFPGRFSGRQFSNSRSEMNVSTLELGDSALYLCASSLVGGSNQPQHFGDGTRLSIL.

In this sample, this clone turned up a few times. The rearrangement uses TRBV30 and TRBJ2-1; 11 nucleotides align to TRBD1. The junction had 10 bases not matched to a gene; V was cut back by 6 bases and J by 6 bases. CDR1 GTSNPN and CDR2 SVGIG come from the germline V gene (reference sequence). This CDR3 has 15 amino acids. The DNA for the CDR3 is TGTGCCTGCCACCCCCCGGGACAGGGGGTCAATGAGCAGTTCTTC. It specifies CACHPPGQGVNEQFF.

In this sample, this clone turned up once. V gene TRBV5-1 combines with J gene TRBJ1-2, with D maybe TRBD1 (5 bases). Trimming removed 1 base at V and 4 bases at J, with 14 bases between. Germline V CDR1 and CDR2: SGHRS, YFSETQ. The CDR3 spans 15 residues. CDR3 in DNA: TGCGCCAGCAGCTTGAGTCTCGGGCAGGGCTATGGCTACACCTTC. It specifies CASSLSLGQGYGYTF.